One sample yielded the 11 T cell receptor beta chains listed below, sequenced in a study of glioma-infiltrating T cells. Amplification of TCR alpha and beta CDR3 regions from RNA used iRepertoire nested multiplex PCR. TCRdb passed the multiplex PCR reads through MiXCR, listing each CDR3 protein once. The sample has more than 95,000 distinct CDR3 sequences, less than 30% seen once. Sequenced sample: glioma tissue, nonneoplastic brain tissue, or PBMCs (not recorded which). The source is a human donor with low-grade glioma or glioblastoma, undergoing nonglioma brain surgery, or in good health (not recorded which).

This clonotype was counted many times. Here the CDR3 DNA reads TGTGCCAGCAGTAATATGCTAGCGGGGCCCACAGATACGCAGTATTTT. It yields the protein CASSNMLAGPTDTQYF. The J gene is TRBJ2-3, the V gene TRBV7-9; TRBD2 agrees at 9 bases. With 6 bases clipped from V and 2 bases from J, the junction kept 9 bases outside the gene matches. The CDR3 loop spans 16 amino acids. Looked up from germline, CDR1 is SEHNR and CDR2 is FQNEAQ (reference sequence).

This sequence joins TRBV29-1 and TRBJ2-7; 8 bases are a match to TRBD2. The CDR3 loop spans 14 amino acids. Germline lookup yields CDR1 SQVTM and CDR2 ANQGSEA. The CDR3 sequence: CSMRLAGDSYEQYF. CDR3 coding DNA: TGCAGTATGAGGCTAGCGGGCGACTCCTACGAGCAGTACTTC.

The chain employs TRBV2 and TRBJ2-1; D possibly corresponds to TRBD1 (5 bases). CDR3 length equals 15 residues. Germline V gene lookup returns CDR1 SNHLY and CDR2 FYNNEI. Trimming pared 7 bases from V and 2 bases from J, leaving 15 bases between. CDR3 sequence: CASIDPPGTYNEQFF. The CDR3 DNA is TGTGCCAGCATTGATCCCCCAGGGACCTACAATGAGCAGTTCTTC.

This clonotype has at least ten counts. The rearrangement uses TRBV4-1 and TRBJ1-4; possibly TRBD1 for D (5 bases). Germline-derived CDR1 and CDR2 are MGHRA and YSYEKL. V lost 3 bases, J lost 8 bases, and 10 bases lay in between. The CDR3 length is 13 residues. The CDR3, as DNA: TGCGCCAGCAGCCACCCCGACAGAGAAAAACTGTTTTTT. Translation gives CASSHPDREKLFF.

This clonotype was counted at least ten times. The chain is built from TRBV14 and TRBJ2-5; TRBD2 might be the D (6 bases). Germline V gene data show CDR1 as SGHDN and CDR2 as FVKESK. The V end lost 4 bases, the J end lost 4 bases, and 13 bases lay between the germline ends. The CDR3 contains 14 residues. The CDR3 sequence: CASSLYQGGETQYF. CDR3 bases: TGTGCCAGCAGCCTCTACCAGGGAGGAGAGACCCAGTACTTC.

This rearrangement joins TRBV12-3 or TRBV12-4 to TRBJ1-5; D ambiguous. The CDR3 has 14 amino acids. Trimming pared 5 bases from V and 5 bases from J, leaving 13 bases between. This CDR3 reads CASSQNGLDQPQHF. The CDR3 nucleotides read TGTGCCAGCAGTCAAAACGGACTAGATCAGCCCCAGCATTTT.

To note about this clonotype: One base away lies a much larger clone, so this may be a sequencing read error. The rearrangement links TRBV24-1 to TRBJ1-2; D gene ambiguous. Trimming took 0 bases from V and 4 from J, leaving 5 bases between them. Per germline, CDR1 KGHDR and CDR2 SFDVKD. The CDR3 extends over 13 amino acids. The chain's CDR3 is CATSDLHGYGYTF. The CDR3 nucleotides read TGTGCCACCAGTGATTTGCACGGCTATGGCTACACCTTC.

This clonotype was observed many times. CDR3 loop: CSARRLAGQYNEQFF. As DNA, the CDR3 is TGCAGTGCTAGAAGACTAGCGGGGCAGTACAATGAGCAGTTCTTC. The chain employs TRBV20-1 and TRBJ2-1; 11 bases are shared with TRBD2. V trimming: 2 bases; J trimming: 4 bases; junction bases outside the gene matches: 4. The germline gives CDR1 DFQATT, CDR2 SNEGSKA (reference sequence). This CDR3 spans 15 amino acids.

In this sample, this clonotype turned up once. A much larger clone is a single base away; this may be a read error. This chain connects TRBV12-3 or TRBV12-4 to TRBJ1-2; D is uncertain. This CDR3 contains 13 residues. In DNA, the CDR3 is TGTGCCAGCAGTCTTACAGCCAACTATGCCTACACCTTC. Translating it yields CASSLTANYAYTF.

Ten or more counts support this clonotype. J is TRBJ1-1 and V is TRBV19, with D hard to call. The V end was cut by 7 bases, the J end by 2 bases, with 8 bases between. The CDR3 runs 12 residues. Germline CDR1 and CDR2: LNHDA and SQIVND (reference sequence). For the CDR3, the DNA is TGTGCCAGTACTTTGTCAAACACTGAAGCTTTCTTT. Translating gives CASTLSNTEAFF.

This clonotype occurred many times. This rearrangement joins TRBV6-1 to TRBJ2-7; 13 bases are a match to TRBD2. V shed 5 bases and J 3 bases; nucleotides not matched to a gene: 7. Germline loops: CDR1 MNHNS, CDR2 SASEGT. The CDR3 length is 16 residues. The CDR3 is CASSSRLAGGIYEQYF. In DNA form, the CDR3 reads TGTGCCAGCAGTTCCAGACTAGCGGGGGGAATCTACGAGCAGTACTTC.